These 25 T cell receptor beta chains originate from one sample sequenced in a study of read filtering for tumor transcriptome and immune sequencing. This library used roughly 400 ng RNA and molecular barcoded adaptors spanning alpha/delta and beta/gamma chains. Each CDR3 protein gets one entry after TCRdb re-called the reads with MiXCR. The sample includes about 47,000 distinct CDR3 sequences, roughly 12% of them seen just once. Sequenced input: a population of CD138-negative cells sorted from bone marrow. The receptors come from a donor aged 40 or over with multiple myeloma.

This clonotype was detected ten times or more. The V gene is TRBV20-1, the J gene TRBJ2-7, with D uncertain. Germline V gene data show CDR1 as DFQATT and CDR2 as SNEGSKA (reference sequence). This CDR3 is 14 amino acids long. The V and J ends lost 0 bases and 4 bases respectively, with 13 bases between them. This CDR3 reads CSARDLITAYEQYF. The CDR3 nucleotides read TGCAGTGCTAGAGATCTAATTACGGCTTACGAGCAGTACTTC.

This clonotype was observed many times. The chain employs TRBV7-9 and TRBJ2-5, with a weak D call TRBD2 (5 bases). The length of the CDR3 is 14 residues. Trimming cost V 5 bases and J 4 bases, with 14 bases left between them. Germline V gene data show CDR1 as SEHNR and CDR2 as FQNEAQ (reference sequence). The CDR3 DNA reads as TGTGCCAGCAGCGCCAATCGGGGAAGAGAGACCCAGTACTTC. Translation: CASSANRGRETQYF. Using reference TRBV7-9 and TRBJ2-5 for the parts outside the CDR3, the full variable domain is DTGVSQNPRHKITKRGQNVTFRCDPISEHNRLYWYRQTLGQGPEFLTYFQNEAQLEKSRLLSDRFSAERPKGSFSTLEIQRTEQGDSAMYLCASSANRGRETQYFGPGTRLLVL.

This clonotype was detected many times. V is TRBV5-6 and J is TRBJ2-1; D uncertain. CDR1 is SGHDT and CDR2 is YYEEEE in the germline V gene. CDR3 length equals 16 residues. V gave up 5 bases and J gave up 0 bases, with 15 bases separating them. CDR3 DNA: TGTGCCAGCAGTCCCTATGAGAGGAGCTCCTACAATGAGCAGTTCTTC. Its translation: CASSPYERSSYNEQFF.

This clonotype has ten or more counts. V is TRBV9 and J is TRBJ1-1; 9 nucleotides match TRBD1. Germline V lookup: CDR1 SGDLS, CDR2 YYNGEE. The CDR3 has 15 amino acids. The junction had 5 bases not matched to a gene; V was cut back by 4 bases and J by 1 base. The CDR3 DNA follows: TGTGCCAGCAGCCCCCAACAGGGGGCGAACACTGAAGCTTTCTTT. This sequence encodes CASSPQQGANTEAFF.

This clonotype was seen at least ten times. V is TRBV6-1 and J is TRBJ1-1, with D perhaps TRBD1 (6 bases). Trimming pared 2 bases from V and 3 bases from J, leaving 7 bases between. From germline, CDR1 is MNHNS and CDR2 SASEGT. The length of the CDR3 is 13 residues. DNA of the CDR3: TGTGCCAGCAGTGAAAGGGGGTACACTGAAGCTTTCTTT. It specifies CASSERGYTEAFF.

This clonotype was picked up many times. This chain's CDR3 is CASSPRDLDRANEKLFF. The CDR3 coding sequence is TGCGCCAGCAGCCCCCGGGACCTAGACAGGGCTAATGAAAAACTGTTTTTT. The gene calls are TRBV5-1 and TRBJ1-4; TRBD1 aligns across 7 bases. This CDR3 region has 17 residues. Germline CDR1 is SGHRS and CDR2 is YFSETQ. The V and J ends lost 4 bases and 3 bases, in that order; junction bases with no gene match: 12. Complete variable domain (other parts from reference TRBV5-1 and TRBJ1-4): KAGVTQTPRYLIKTRGQQVTLSCSPISGHRSVSWYQQTPGQGLQFLFEYFSETQRNKGNFPGRFSGRQFSNSRSEMNVSTLELGDSALYLCASSPRDLDRANEKLFFGSGTQLSVL.

There are many counts of this clonotype. This chain links TRBV2 with TRBJ2-7, with TRBD1 matching 9 bases. Germline V gene data show CDR1 as SNHLY and CDR2 as FYNNEI. The ends lost 5 bases at V and 2 bases at J; junction bases unmatched: 16. CDR3 size: 18 residues. The CDR3 sequence is CASSPGQGILAGAYEQYF. Here the CDR3 DNA reads TGTGCCAGCAGTCCAGGACAGGGGATACTAGCAGGAGCCTACGAGCAGTACTTC.

The table lists this clonotype with many counts. The rearrangement joins TRBV29-1 to TRBJ2-1, with D perhaps matching TRBD2 (7 bases). V gave up 7 bases and J gave up 4 bases, with 20 bases separating them. This CDR3 spans 15 amino acids. Per germline, CDR1 SQVTM and CDR2 ANQGSEA. This chain's CDR3 is CSACLTSRGYNEQFF. The CDR3 DNA reads TGCAGCGCCTGTTTGACTAGCAGGGGATACAATGAGCAGTTCTTC.

This clonotype came up many times. The chain carries TRBV24-1 and TRBJ2-3; D is possibly TRBD2 (5 bases). Germline assignment: CDR1 KGHDR and CDR2 SFDVKD. With 3 bases removed from V and 10 bases from J, the gap between germline ends came to 13 bases. The CDR3 contains 13 residues. This chain's CDR3 is CATSDEGGVPQYF. For the CDR3, the DNA is TGTGCCACCAGTGATGAGGGCGGAGTACCGCAGTATTTT.

This clonotype occurred a few times. V usage is TRBV7-6 and J usage is TRBJ2-7; D gene ambiguous. V lost 1 base and J 2 bases, leaving 6 bases between the germline ends. This CDR3 is 13 amino acids long. The germline CDR1 and CDR2 sequences are SGHVS and FNYEAQ. Written as DNA, the CDR3 is TGTGCCAGCAGCTTAGGGACGACCTACGAGCAGTACTTC. It codes for CASSLGTTYEQYF.

Ten or more counts support this clonotype. This chain uses TRBV29-1 with TRBJ1-2; no definite D call. The V gene lost 0 bases and the J gene lost 2 bases, with 10 bases spanning the gap. The length of the CDR3 is 14 residues. CDR1 and CDR2 (germline): SQVTM, ANQGSEA. The CDR3 DNA follows: TGCAGCGTTGAAGATCTTAGGATCAACTATGGCTACACCTTC. Protein: CSVEDLRINYGYTF.

Comment on this clonotype: The conserved phenylalanine or tryptophan is not found at the CDR3 terminus, so this likely reflects a read error. This chain joins TRBV20-1 and TRBJ2-3; D could derive from TRBD1 or TRBD2 (5 bases each). CDR1 is DFQATT and CDR2 is SNEGSKA in the germline V gene (reference sequence). CDR3 size: 17 residues. The V and J ends lost 3 bases and 4 bases respectively, with 23 bases between them. The CDR3 sequence is CSARGPGTGLGADTQYT. The CDR3 region has the DNA TGCAGTGCTAGGGGCCCGGGGACGGGGCTTGGCGCAGATACGCAGTATACT.

Regarding this clonotype: This could be a read error, since a much larger clone is one nucleotide away. The V and J genes are TRBV5-6 and TRBJ1-2; possible D gene TRBD1, 6 bases. CDR1 is SGHDT, CDR2 YYEEEE, per germline. The CDR3 is 15 amino acids. This CDR3 reads CASSNTQQGGYGYAF. In nucleotides, the CDR3 is TGTGCCAGCAGCAATACCCAACAGGGAGGCTATGGCTACGCCTTC.

This clonotype has ten or more counts. This chain uses TRBV7-9 with TRBJ1-5; perhaps TRBD1 as D (5 bases). This CDR3 is 13 amino acids long. Germline assignment: CDR1 SEHNR and CDR2 FQNEAQ (reference sequence). Trimming stripped 5 bases from V and 4 bases from J, with 9 bases between. CDR3 bases: TGTGCCAGCAGCCAGGGAGGAAATCAGCCCCAGCATTTT. Translation: CASSQGGNQPQHF.

Of note for this clonotype: A read error is possible here, since a much larger clone lies one base away. The CDR3 end shows no conserved phenylalanine or tryptophan, and so a read error is likely. The DNA is left out, because the CDR3 cannot be placed on it with certainty; the CDR3 is given as TCRdb lists it. This sequence joins TRBV24-1 and TRBJ1-1; the listed D gene, TRBD1, was not tested against the DNA. The CDR3 comprises 16 residues, both ends counted. CDR1 and CDR2 from the germline V gene are KGHDR and SFDVKD. CDR3 sequence reads: CATSDLGTPGHRAYFL.

The V call is TRBV29-1, the J call TRBJ2-5; D perhaps matches TRBD1 (5 bases). The germline V and J ends were trimmed by 3 bases and 5 bases, with 19 bases remaining between them. CDR1 is SQVTM and CDR2 is ANQGSEA in the germline V gene. The CDR3 extends over 15 amino acids. In DNA form, the CDR3 reads TGCAGCGTTGAGGGAAGTCAGGGCGCAAGGGAGACCCAGTACTTC. As protein: CSVEGSQGARETQYF.

This clonotype was picked up many times. The chain is built from TRBV6-5 and TRBJ1-5, with TRBD1 identical over 8 bases. V was pared by 4 bases and J by 4 bases, with 3 bases of the junction left unmatched. There are 14 residues in the CDR3. Germline-derived CDR1 and CDR2 are MNHEY and SVGAGI. This chain's CDR3 is CASSSRQGNQPQHF. The DNA for the CDR3 is TGTGCCAGCAGTTCCAGACAGGGGAATCAGCCCCAGCATTTT.

The table lists this clonotype with a few counts. The chain is built from TRBV20-1 and TRBJ1-5, with TRBD1 matching over 9 bases. Losses at the gene ends were 6 bases for V and 4 bases for J; bases not matched to a gene: 13. Germline CDR1 reads DFQATT; CDR2 reads SNEGSKA (reference sequence). The CDR3 extends over 16 amino acids. CDR3 in amino acids: CSAKQGATLGNQPQHF. The CDR3 DNA follows: TGCAGTGCCAAACAGGGGGCGACCTTGGGTAATCAGCCCCAGCATTTT.

This clonotype counts as medium-sized. V gene TRBV7-2 combines with J gene TRBJ2-1, with 7 bases that match TRBD2. Germline V lookup: CDR1 SGHTA, CDR2 FQGNSA. The CDR3 is made up of 15 amino acids. The ends lost 6 bases at V and 6 bases at J; junction bases unmatched: 11. The CDR3 bases are TGTGCCAGCAGTTTCACTAGCGCCCTTTCCAATGAGCAGTTCTTC. It yields the protein CASSFTSALSNEQFF.

This clonotype was found many times. An end of the junction does not agree with germline; a read error may underlie this. The rearrangement links TRBV5-4 to TRBJ2-7, with 13 bases aligning to TRBD2. Germline V lookup: CDR1 SGHNT, CDR2 YYREEE (reference sequence). The CDR3 runs to 14 residues. The chain's CDR3 is CASSRRPGLAGLDF. In DNA form, the CDR3 reads TGTGCCAGCAGCCGTAGACCGGGACTAGCGGGATTGGACTTC.

This clonotype occurred once. This sequence is one base from a far larger clone and is likely a read error. This chain connects TRBV11-2 to TRBJ1-4, with unresolved D. CDR3 size: 11 residues. Germline loops: CDR1 SGHAT, CDR2 FQNNGV. CDR3 sequence reads: CASSPRDTQCF. In nucleotides, the CDR3 is TGTGCCAGCAGCCCTCGGGATACGCAGTGTTTT. Using reference TRBV11-2 and TRBJ1-4 for the parts outside the CDR3, the full variable domain is EAGVAQSPRYKIIEKRQSVAFWCNPISGHATLYWYQQILGQGPKLLIQFQNNGVVDDSQLPKDRFSAERLKGVDSTLKIQPAKLEDSAVYLCASSPRDTQCFGSGTQLSVL.

The sample holds many counts of this clonotype. V and J are TRBV7-3 and TRBJ2-3, with D possibly being TRBD1 (6 bases). V lost 4 bases and J lost 2, with 10 bases in between. The CDR3 is 14 amino acids. Germline values: CDR1 SGHTA, CDR2 FQGTGA. CDR3 region: CASSSGHPTDTQYF. The CDR3, as DNA: TGTGCCAGCAGCTCGGGACACCCCACAGATACGCAGTATTTT.

This clonotype was recorded at least ten times. The rearrangement links TRBV10-3 to TRBJ2-7, with 9 positions matching TRBD1. The CDR3 is 14 residues long. Germline V gene lookup returns CDR1 ENHRY and CDR2 SYGVKD. With 5 bases clipped from V and 2 bases from J, the junction kept 4 bases outside the gene matches. CDR3 residues: CAISPGQGPYEQYF. As DNA, the CDR3 is TGTGCCATCAGTCCGGGACAGGGCCCCTACGAGCAGTACTTC.

Ten or more counts support this clonotype. The genes are TRBV6-5 and TRBJ1-5, with D hard to call. The CDR3 covers 14 residues. V lost 6 bases and J 0 bases, leaving 9 bases between the germline ends. Germline assignment: CDR1 MNHEY and CDR2 SVGAGI. CDR3: CASSLLYSNQPQHF. CDR3 DNA sequence: TGTGCCAGCAGCCTCCTATATAGCAATCAGCCCCAGCATTTT.

In its sample, this clonotype was seen many times. The chain has TRBV19 and TRBJ2-7; the D is unclear. The CDR3 is 13 residues long. Germline V gives CDR1 LNHDA, CDR2 SQIVND (reference sequence). Trimming pared 4 bases from V and 2 bases from J, leaving 9 bases between. The DNA for the CDR3 is TGTGCCAGTAGTAAGGGCAGTACCTACGAGCAGTACTTC. As protein: CASSKGSTYEQYF.